This T cell receptor beta chain is from a study of cytotoxic CD8 clonotypes in ibrutinib-treated CLL. Study as a whole: The sample average was approximately 280,000 productive templates and 100,000 or so productive rearrangements.

The germline CDR1 and CDR2 sequences are MNHNS and SASEGT. This CDR3 has 14 amino acids. Trimming took 10 bases from V and 2 from J; bases not matched to a gene: 7. With sequencing, the targeted depth ranged from 1 in 200,000 to 1 in 1 million T cells. Some clones are missing from TCRdb's copy, which holds only in-frame ones; the method was immunoSEQ multiplex PCR. This table has approximately 92,000 clones, 75% to 80% appearing once. TCR beta library input comprised roughly 2 micrograms of genomic DNA from cryopreserved PBMCs. The sequences come from PBMCs, collected after 24 months of ibrutinib treatment. The chain has TRBV6-1 and TRBJ2-3; 9 bases line up with TRBD2. This receptor was obtained from a human donor with chronic lymphocytic leukemia. As DNA, the CDR3 is TGTGCCACGGGGGCTAGCGGGGCCACAGATACGCAGTATTTT. As protein: CATGASGATDTQYF.